This T cell receptor beta chain appears in the sequencing data of a study of cytomegalovirus exposure and HLA in healthy donors. This clone is a singleton in its sample. What it binds is not known. The primer mix had 60 Vbeta and 13 Jbeta primers. TCRdb keeps only in-frame clones here, not all; method: immunoSEQ multiplex PCR. Of roughly 190,000 clones in the sample, roughly 80% were seen once. Study-wide points: Several of the most significant clusters appeared, in a later analysis, to be linked to common viral pathogens.

Trimming removed 5 bases from V and 5 bases from J, with 10 bases in between. The CDR3 has 13 residues. Germline CDR1 SGHRS, CDR2 YFSETQ. This chain connects TRBV5-1 to TRBJ2-2; D not resolved. This receptor was obtained from a female donor in good health and CMV-seronegative. Input material: PBMCs. The CDR3 sequence: CASSFETTGELFF. In DNA, the CDR3 is TGCGCCAGCAGTTTCGAGACTACCGGGGAGCTGTTTTTT. The full variable domain, completed using reference TRBV5-1 and TRBJ2-2, is KAGVTQTPRYLIKTRGQQVTLSCSPISGHRSVSWYQQTPGQGLQFLFEYFSETQRNKGNFPGRFSGRQFSNSRSEMNVSTLELGDSALYLCASSFETTGELFFGEGSRLTVL.